Listed below are T cell receptor beta chains from one sample, sequenced in a study of T-cell reconstitution after alpha-beta-depleted transplantation in children. TCRdb reanalysed the PCR reads using MiXCR and keeps one entry per CDR3 protein. The sample includes more than 200,000 distinct CDR3 sequences, approximately 8.4% of them seen just once. Source: PBMCs, mostly from graft donor cells, taken 360 days after TCRalphabeta/CD19-depleted stem cell transplant. These receptors were obtained from a male patient aged 2-15 years who had a stem cell transplant for acute myeloid leukemia, so the T cells may come from the graft donor. CDR3s include the opening cysteine and the closing phenylalanine or tryptophan. The D gene is left open where the match is weak. Some rows mark clone size as missing; the rest say once, few, many or name a class of expanded clone.

many,NA,TRBV20-1,TRBJ2-4,CSARSYRRGPKNIQYF,TGCAGTGCTAGATCGTACCGCAGGGGCCCCAAAAACATTCAGTACTTC
few,NA,TRBV6-1,TRBJ1-5,CASSEGPRRGNQPQHF,TGTGCCAGCAGCGAAGGTCCTCGCCGCGGCAATCAGCCCCAGCATTTT
many,TRBD2,TRBV20-1,TRBJ2-3,CSARAASGHTDTQYF,TGCAGTGCTAGAGCAGCTAGCGGGCACACAGATACGCAGTATTTT
many,NA,TRBV7-9,TRBJ2-3,CASSLGPGLTDTQYF,TGTGCCAGCAGCTTAGGACCGGGCCTCACAGATACGCAGTATTTT
NA,TRBD2,TRBV29-1,TRBJ2-7,CSVRRLAGGAEQYF,TGCAGCGTAAGACGACTAGCGGGAGGGGCCGAGCAGTACTTC
many,NA,TRBV10-3,TRBJ2-5,CAISVGTSETQYF,TGTGCCATCAGTGTAGGGACAAGCGAAACCCAGTACTTC
few,NA,TRBV9,TRBJ2-1,CASSVWGYNEQFF,TGTGCCAGCAGCGTATGGGGCTACAATGAGCAGTTCTTC
NA,NA,TRBV20-1,TRBJ2-7,CSASGDTEDYEQYF,TGCAGTGCTAGTGGGGACACGGAGGATTACGAGCAGTACTTC
few,TRBD2,TRBV5-1,TRBJ2-3,CASSLATGGDTQYF,TGCGCCAGCAGCTTGGCAACGGGGGGTGATACGCAGTATTTT
few,NA,TRBV12-3/TRBV12-4,TRBJ1-2,CASRSQYYGYTF,TGTGCCAGCAGATCACAGTACTATGGCTACACCTTC
few,TRBD2,TRBV12-3/TRBV12-4,TRBJ2-1,CASRPRLAGKSYNEQFF,TGTGCCAGCAGACCTAGACTAGCGGGGAAATCCTACAATGAGCAGTTCTTC
NA,NA,TRBV12-3/TRBV12-4,TRBJ2-5,CASRSQGQETQYF,TGTGCCAGCAGGTCCCAGGGGCAAGAGACCCAGTACTTC
few,NA,TRBV7-6,TRBJ1-1,CASSRRGGTVMNTEAFF,TGTGCCAGCAGCCGTAGGGGCGGGACGGTGATGAACACTGAAGCTTTCTTT
many,TRBD2,TRBV20-1,TRBJ2-7,CSAFGLAGAFSYEQYF,TGCAGTGCTTTTGGACTAGCGGGAGCCTTCTCCTACGAGCAGTACTTC
many,TRBD1,TRBV12-3/TRBV12-4,TRBJ1-6,CASRRQGSSPLHF,TGTGCCAGCAGGAGACAGGGCTCCTCACCCCTCCACTTT
NA,NA,TRBV4-2,TRBJ2-5,CARSLGPGLTTSRRYQETQYF,TGTGCCAGGAGCCTCGGGCCCGGACTTACCACATCCCGGCGCTATCAAGAGACCCAGTACTTC
NA,NA,TRBV12-3/TRBV12-4,TRBJ1-4,CASSPGSPRLFF,TGTGCCAGCAGCCCTGGGAGCCCTAGACTGTTTTTT
NA,NA,TRBV5-6,TRBJ2-2,CASSLYLRENTGELFF,TGTGCCAGCAGCTTGTATCTCAGGGAGAACACCGGGGAGCTGTTTTTT
NA,TRBD2,TRBV11-2,TRBJ2-1,CASSGLGTSGTPYNEQFF,TGTGCCAGCAGCGGACTTGGGACTAGCGGGACACCCTACAATGAGCAGTTCTTC
few,TRBD2,TRBV9,TRBJ2-1,CASGGGTSGSVSNEQFF,TGTGCCAGCGGGGGGGGGACTAGCGGGAGTGTTAGTAATGAGCAGTTCTTC
few,NA,TRBV18,TRBJ2-5,CASSLSKETQYF,TGTGCCAGCTCACTCTCCAAGGAGACCCAGTACTTC
NA,TRBD2,TRBV5-1,TRBJ2-7,CASSLVGLAGTRRSSYEQYF,TGCGCCAGCAGCTTGGTGGGACTAGCGGGAACCCGGAGGAGCTCCTACGAGCAGTACTTC
many,NA,TRBV12-3/TRBV12-4,TRBJ2-2,CASSFSGFWNPGELFF,TGTGCCAGCAGTTTTTCAGGGTTTTGGAACCCCGGGGAGCTGTTTTTT
NA,NA,TRBV7-9,TRBJ2-5,CASSLEPKETQYF,TGTGCCAGCAGCTTAGAACCGAAAGAGACCCAGTACTTC
many,NA,TRBV10-3,TRBJ1-1,CAITSGYTEAFF,TGTGCCATCACCTCAGGGTACACTGAAGCTTTCTTT
few,TRBD2,TRBV20-1,TRBJ2-3,CSAHLAGEGPDTQYF,TGCAGTGCCCACCTAGCGGGGGAGGGCCCAGATACGCAGTATTTT
NA,NA,TRBV20-1,TRBJ2-1,CSAKPGGGGYNEQFF,TGCAGTGCCAAGCCAGGGGGCGGGGGATACAATGAGCAGTTCTTC
NA,TRBD1,TRBV4-1,TRBJ1-6,CASSRTNRGLGYHSSRALHF,TGCGCCAGCAGCCGGACTAACAGGGGGCTGGGGTACCACTCTTCGAGAGCCCTCCACTTT
NA,NA,TRBV7-9,TRBJ2-5,CASTRTDGGGETQYF,TGTGCCAGCACCCGAACGGACGGGGGAGGCGAGACCCAGTACTTC
once,TRBD1,TRBV29-1,TRBJ1-5,CSVADRDREQPQHF,TGCAGCGTAGCTGACAGGGATCGCGAGCAGCCCCAGCATTTT
few,NA,TRBV20-1,TRBJ1-2,CSALLGQLLYGYTF,TGCAGTGCACTACTAGGACAGCTTTTATATGGCTACACCTTC
NA,NA,TRBV5-1,TRBJ2-5,CASSLSSGRRETQYF,TGCGCCAGCAGCTTGAGTTCAGGACGACGGGAAACCCAGTACTTC
NA,NA,TRBV19,TRBJ2-3,CASSMGQEFTDTQYF,TGTGCCAGTAGTATGGGGCAGGAGTTCACAGATACGCAGTATTTT
few,TRBD1,TRBV7-6,TRBJ1-2,CASSSLGTAYGYTF,TGTGCCAGCAGCTCCCTCGGGACAGCTTATGGCTACACCTTC
many,TRBD1,TRBV15,TRBJ2-5,CATSTFLGQGQGETQYF,TGTGCCACCAGCACATTTTTGGGACAGGGGCAAGGAGAGACCCAGTACTTC
NA,NA,TRBV7-7,TRBJ2-7,CASSFKAGDEQYF,TGTGCTAGCAGCTTCAAAGCAGGCGACGAGCAGTACTTC
NA,TRBD1,TRBV7-8,TRBJ1-2,CASSLTPRDRATNTF,TGTGCCAGCAGCTTAACGCCCCGGGACAGGGCGACGAATACCTTC
few,NA,TRBV5-1,TRBJ2-4,CASSLEPGKSKNIQYF,TGCGCCAGCAGCTTGGAGCCAGGGAAGTCCAAAAACATTCAGTACTTC
many,TRBD1,TRBV10-3,TRBJ1-2,CAIGTALFYTF,TGTGCCATCGGGACAGCTCTCTTCTACACCTTC
NA,NA,TRBV29-1,TRBJ2-1,CSVELRYNEQFF,TGCAGCGTTGAACTGAGATACAATGAGCAGTTCTTC
NA,TRBD2,TRBV12-3/TRBV12-4,TRBJ2-3,CASSPLGLAGSTDTQYF,TGTGCCAGCAGTCCCCTGGGACTAGCGGGCAGCACAGATACGCAGTATTTT
many,NA,TRBV5-6,TRBJ2-3,CASSPELFPTDTQYF,TGTGCCAGCAGCCCGGAACTTTTTCCCACAGATACGCAGTATTTT
NA,NA,TRBV4-1,TRBJ2-2,CASSQVAGNTGELFF,TGCGCCAGCAGCCAAGTGGCAGGGAACACCGGGGAGCTGTTTTTT
few,NA,TRBV5-1,TRBJ2-7,CASSPSPPRRDGLYEQYF,TGCGCCAGCAGCCCATCGCCCCCGAGGCGGGACGGACTCTACGAGCAGTACTTC
few,NA,TRBV7-2,TRBJ2-4,CASSLLAVAKNIQYF,TGTGCCAGCAGCTTATTGGCGGTAGCCAAAAACATTCAGTACTTC
NA,TRBD2,TRBV28,TRBJ2-5,CASSPDEGLAGPSQETQYF,TGTGCCAGCAGTCCGGACGAGGGACTAGCGGGACCCTCCCAAGAGACCCAGTACTTC
many,TRBD2,TRBV15,TRBJ2-3,CATVSGGDTDTQYF,TGTGCCACCGTAAGCGGGGGGGACACAGATACGCAGTATTTT
many,NA,TRBV20-1,TRBJ2-7,CSARSPDLGRGSYEQYF,TGCAGTGCTAGATCCCCGGATTTAGGCAGGGGTTCCTACGAGCAGTACTTC
NA,TRBD1,TRBV20-1,TRBJ1-5,CSATRGQGAGANQPQHF,TGCAGTGCCACCCGCGGACAGGGGGCGGGGGCCAATCAGCCCCAGCATTTT
many,TRBD1,TRBV13,TRBJ1-1,CASSPSPGQGSSTTEAFF,TGTGCCAGCAGCCCAAGTCCGGGACAGGGCAGTTCTACCACTGAAGCTTTCTTT
few,NA,TRBV7-8,TRBJ2-1,CASSSGQPRYNEQFF,TGTGCCAGCAGCTCCGGACAGCCGAGGTACAATGAGCAGTTCTTC
many,TRBD1,TRBV7-2,TRBJ1-1,CASSLVSGGRYTEAFF,TGTGCCAGCAGCTTAGTCTCAGGGGGTCGTTACACTGAAGCTTTCTTT
few,NA,TRBV5-6,TRBJ1-1,CASSGAGLSEAFF,TGTGCCAGCAGTGGTGCGGGGTTATCAGAAGCTTTCTTT
few,NA,TRBV4-3,TRBJ2-1,CASSQVFTGSHNEQFF,TGCGCCAGCAGCCAAGTATTCACGGGCTCTCACAATGAGCAGTTCTTC